This T cell receptor (beta chain) was retrieved from a study of shared clonotypes between healthy human individuals. The CDR3 runs to 15 residues. The J segment lost 5 bases and the V segment lost 0 bases, leaving 5 bases of the junction unmatched. Germline V gene lookup returns CDR1 WNHNN and CDR2 SYGVQD (reference sequence). Assay used: immunoSEQ multiplex PCR; TCRdb lists only in-frame clones, some missing. The table has approximately 620,000 clones, almost 97% seen once; the top ten hold 0.057%. V is TRBV10-1 and J is TRBJ2-7; 9 bases match TRBD2. The specimen sequenced was naive CD4+ T cells sorted from blood. Regarding subset: CD45RA+ positively selected. The TCR was taken from a woman younger than 45 in good health. The CDR3 sequence: CASSESVAGAHEQYF. CDR3 sequence (DNA): TGCGCCAGCAGTGAGTCGGTAGCGGGAGCCCACGAGCAGTACTTC.